Listed below are T cell receptor beta chains from one sample, sequenced in a study of human T cells and chemical hapten exposure. TCRdb re-derived calls from the RACE reads in MiXCR, one entry per CDR3 protein. The sample lists under 100,000 distinct CDR3 sequences; 11% were seen once. The sample in question was whole blood, obtained in connection with sensitization to the hapten diphenylcyclopropenone (DPC). Source of these receptors: a woman in her 50s with alopecia areata. Some clones in this sample may be carry-over from other donors' samples. Each CDR3 is given with its conserved first and last residue. Each record gives: clone size, D gene, V gene, J gene, CDR3 DNA, CDR3 protein. The D gene is left open where the match is weak. Rows give clone size only sometimes, using once, few, many, or a class for an expanded clone.

>-|-|TRBV11-2|TRBJ2-7
TGTGCCAGCAGCCGCGACAGTCCCGCCTACGAGCAGTACTTC
CASSRDSPAYEQYF
>many|-|TRBV19|TRBJ2-3
TGTGCCAGTAGTATAGTCGGAGGGGCAGATACGCAGTATTTT
CASSIVGGADTQYF
>-|TRBD1|TRBV14|TRBJ2-7
TGTGCCAGCAGCCAAGACCTTCTATGGACAGGGGGCGAGCAGTACTTC
CASSQDLLWTGGEQYF
>few|-|TRBV5-1|TRBJ2-7
TGCGCCAGCAGCTTGTTTGGCAGCTACGAGCAGTACTTC
CASSLFGSYEQYF
>many|-|TRBV7-8|TRBJ2-4
TGTGCCAGCAGCTTAGGGACGGGACTAGCCAAAAACATTCAGTACTTC
CASSLGTGLAKNIQYF
>few|TRBD2|TRBV7-2|TRBJ2-1
TGTGCCAGCAGCCGGAGCGGGAGGCGGTACAATGAGCAGTTCTTC
CASSRSGRRYNEQFF
>many|-|TRBV29-1|TRBJ2-2
TGCAGCGTTGAATCGGTAGGGAAGGCCGGGGAGCTGTTTTTT
CSVESVGKAGELFF
>many|TRBD1|TRBV18|TRBJ2-3
TGTGCCAGCTCACCAATAACCCGGACAGGGCCCGATACGCAGTATTTT
CASSPITRTGPDTQYF
>-|-|TRBV29-1|TRBJ2-7
TGCAGCGTTGAAAGGAGCGGCACCCCGGGGGAGCAGTACTTC
CSVERSGTPGEQYF
>-|TRBD1|TRBV7-2|TRBJ2-5
TGTGCCAGCAGTCGGACAGGGGGAGAGACCCAGTACTTC
CASSRTGGETQYF
>-|TRBD1|TRBV9|TRBJ1-1
TGTGCCAGCAGCTTACCTACAGGGGGCATGAACACTGAAGCTTTCTTT
CASSLPTGGMNTEAFF
>many|-|TRBV5-1|TRBJ1-1
TGCGCCAGCTACCCCGGGGGGATGAACACTGAAGCTTTCTTT
CASYPGGMNTEAFF
>many|TRBD2|TRBV2|TRBJ2-1
TGTGCCAGCAGTGTAAGTAGCGGGAGCAACAATGAGCAGTTCTTC
CASSVSSGSNNEQFF
>many|TRBD2|TRBV11-2|TRBJ2-1
TGTGCCAGCAGCTTAACCCTAGCGGGAGGTCGGAATGAGCAGTTCTTC
CASSLTLAGGRNEQFF
>-|-|TRBV7-2|TRBJ2-1
TGTGCCAGCAGCCCCGGCGGGTTTGATCGGACCTACAATGAGCAGTTCTTC
CASSPGGFDRTYNEQFF
>many|-|TRBV5-1|TRBJ2-1
TGCGCCAGCAGCTCTAGCTCCAATGAGCAGTTCTTC
CASSSSSNEQFF
>few|-|TRBV29-1|TRBJ2-6
TGCAGCGGACTCCTTCTAGGGGCCAACGTCCTGACTTTC
CSGLLLGANVLTF
>many|TRBD1|TRBV7-2|TRBJ1-2
TGTGCCAGCAGCGCATACAGGGGAAATAACTATGGCTACACCTTC
CASSAYRGNNYGYTF
>many|-|TRBV29-1|TRBJ1-2
TGCAGCGTGGACGGGACAATTGAGAATGGCTACACCTTC
CSVDGTIENGYTF
>-|TRBD1|TRBV29-1|TRBJ1-2
TGCAGTCTCACAGGGGACTATGGCTACACCTTC
CSLTGDYGYTF
>-|TRBD1|TRBV29-1|TRBJ2-7
TGCAGCGCCGGACAGGTAGTCTACGAGCAGTACTTC
CSAGQVVYEQYF
>many|-|TRBV24-1|TRBJ2-1
TGTGCCACCAGTGGCCCGCGGGGGCCTGGGGGGGATGAGCAGTTCTTC
CATSGPRGPGGDEQFF
>-|TRBD1|TRBV4-1|TRBJ2-5
TGCGCCAGCAGCCCTACTCCGGGACAGGGGGCGGGTGAGACCCAGTACTTC
CASSPTPGQGAGETQYF
>few|-|TRBV6-5|TRBJ1-5
TGTGCCAGCAGTTACTCAGTCCAGGGGAATCAGCCCCAGCATTTT
CASSYSVQGNQPQHF
>-|-|TRBV20-1|TRBJ2-7
TGCAGGGCTAGAGATCATGCGACTACTCCCTACGAGCAGTACTTC
CRARDHATTPYEQYF
>few|-|TRBV20-1|TRBJ2-1
TGCAGTGCTAGAGATCTCCTTAGGGACCTAAATGAGCAGTTCTTC
CSARDLLRDLNEQFF
>few|-|TRBV29-1|TRBJ1-4
TGCAGCGTTCTCCGGACCACCACGGCGGGTGAAAAACTGTTTTTT
CSVLRTTTAGEKLFF
>many|TRBD1|TRBV27|TRBJ2-5
TGTGCCAGCAGTTTGTCCGGGACAGGGATGAAGACCCAGTACTTC
CASSLSGTGMKTQYF
>-|-|TRBV12-3/TRBV12-4|TRBJ2-1
TGTGCCAGCAGTTTAACAGCATCCAACAATGAGCAGTTCTTC
CASSLTASNNEQFF
>-|TRBD2|TRBV20-1|TRBJ2-2
TGCAGTGCTAGTAGTACCGGGAGGGACGACGGGGAGCTGTTTTTT
CSASSTGRDDGELFF